The next 10 T cell receptor beta chains were all read from a single sample in a study of OX40 agonist ivuxolimab in advanced cancers. Here immunoSEQ multiplex PCR was the method, and the copy in TCRdb shows in-frame clones only, minus some. The table shows about 100,000 clones, with 70% to 85% occurring only once. The sequencing here drew on CD4+ or CD8+ T cells sorted from blood, taken in a trial of the OX40 agonist ivuxolimab. The receptors were gathered from an adult with an advanced solid tumor such as melanoma, head and neck, liver or kidney cancer.

This rearrangement joins TRBV11-2 to TRBJ1-1; D remains unclear. Trimming shortened V by 5 bases and J by 0 bases, and 7 bases separated the two germline ends. The CDR3 totals 13 residues. Germline assignment: CDR1 SGHAT and CDR2 FQNNGV. This CDR3 reads CASSLSLNTEAFF. CDR3 DNA sequence: TGTGCCAGCAGCCTCTCACTGAACACTGAAGCTTTCTTT.

The chain recombines TRBV6-1 with TRBJ1-2; TRBD1 matches at 7 bases. After removal of 0 bases from V and 2 bases from J, the junction contained 3 bases not matched to a gene. There are 15 residues in the CDR3. The germline CDR1 and CDR2 sequences are MNHNS and SASEGT. CDR3 bases: TGTGCCAGCAGTGAAGCGGCCAGGGGGAACTATGGCTACACCTTC. This sequence encodes CASSEAARGNYGYTF.

V gene TRBV5-1 combines with J gene TRBJ2-6; 10 bases fit TRBD1. CDR1 is SGHRS and CDR2 is YFSETQ in the germline V gene. V gave up 5 bases and J gave up 2 bases; unmatched junction bases: 7. The CDR3 is 17 amino acids. The CDR3 coding sequence is TGCGCCAGCAGACCGGGACAGGGGTTGGCTGGGGCCAACGTCCTGACTTTC. Its translation is CASRPGQGLAGANVLTF.

The genes are TRBV6-5 and TRBJ1-4; D gene uncertain. Germline V lookup: CDR1 MNHEY, CDR2 SVGAGI. This CDR3 has 14 residues. Trimming took 6 bases from V and 5 from J, leaving 13 bases between them. The CDR3 loop is CASSRSTENEKLFF. CDR3 in DNA: TGTGCCAGCAGCCGGTCGACCGAAAATGAAAAACTGTTTTTT.

The chain couples TRBV7-2 to TRBJ2-7; 12 bases fit TRBD2. The junction had 8 bases not matched to a gene; V was cut back by 0 bases and J by 5 bases. The CDR3 extends over 17 amino acids. Germline CDR1 SGHTA, CDR2 FQGNSA. The CDR3: CASSLALLAGGRNEQYF. The CDR3 region has the DNA TGTGCCAGCAGCTTAGCGCTCCTAGCGGGGGGGCGGAACGAGCAGTACTTC.

The V gene is TRBV9, the J gene TRBJ2-7; D remains ambiguous. Trimming pared 0 bases from V and 0 bases from J, leaving 7 bases between. This CDR3 contains 14 residues. Germline lookup yields CDR1 SGDLS and CDR2 YYNGEE. This CDR3 is CASSVGDVSYEQYF. CDR3 DNA sequence: TGTGCCAGCAGCGTAGGGGATGTCTCCTACGAGCAGTACTTC.

J is TRBJ2-7 and V is TRBV9; TRBD2 aligns across 8 bases. There are 13 residues in the CDR3. Trimming cost V 4 bases and J 6 bases; bases outside gene matches: 6. From germline, CDR1 is SGDLS and CDR2 YYNGEE. In DNA, the CDR3 is TGTGCCAGCAGCCGGGAGGGGGGGGTCGAGCAGTACTTC. Protein product: CASSREGGVEQYF.

V gene TRBV5-6 combines with J gene TRBJ1-4, with 7 bases aligning to TRBD1. V shed 4 bases and J 2 bases; nucleotides not matched to a gene: 8. Germline assignment: CDR1 SGHDT and CDR2 YYEEEE. The CDR3 length is 16 residues. CDR3 nucleotide sequence: TGTGCCAGCAGCCCTACAGGGGTAGCGACTAATGAAAAACTGTTTTTT. Amino acids: CASSPTGVATNEKLFF. Drawing the rest from reference TRBV5-6 and TRBJ1-4, the complete variable domain is DAGVTQSPTHLIKTRGQQVTLRCSPKSGHDTVSWYQQALGQGPQFIFQYYEEEERQRGNFPDRFSGHQFPNYSSELNVNALLLGDSALYLCASSPTGVATNEKLFFGSGTQLSVL.

The rearrangement joins TRBV15 to TRBJ2-3; 11 bases map to TRBD2. V dropped 3 bases and J dropped 5; count of bases not matched to a gene: 22. Germline CDR1 reads LNHNV; CDR2 reads YYDKDF (reference sequence). This CDR3 spans 21 amino acids. CDR3 sequence: CATSSPTDSPISGGAEDTQYF. CDR3 DNA: TGTGCCACCAGCAGCCCGACAGATTCCCCAATTAGCGGGGGGGCCGAAGATACGCAGTATTTT.

This rearrangement joins TRBV14 to TRBJ2-2, with unresolved D. This CDR3 is built from 12 residues. Deletions cut 3 bases from V and 9 bases from J, with 8 bases between. Looked up from germline, CDR1 is SGHDN and CDR2 is FVKESK. For the CDR3, the DNA is TGTGCCAGCAGCCATGGGGTGTGGGAGCTGTTTTTT. Translating it yields CASSHGVWELFF.